What follows are 21 T cell receptor beta chains derived from one specimen sequenced in a study of identical twins. One entry per CDR3 protein, called by TCRdb with MiXCR from the 5' RACE reads. The sample consists of approximately 670,000 distinct CDR3 sequences, roughly 6% of them appearing once. Sequenced sample: naive T cells sorted from blood. The receptors here all came from a young man in good health.

This clonotype was recorded a few times. This chain links TRBV5-1 with TRBJ2-7; 8 bases fit TRBD2. Germline-derived CDR1 and CDR2 are SGHRS and YFSETQ. There are 16 residues in the CDR3. V lost 4 bases, J lost 1 base, and 10 bases stayed unmatched. The CDR3 here is CASSPRAGAGSYEQYV. In DNA form, the CDR3 reads TGCGCCAGCAGCCCCCGAGCGGGAGCAGGTTCCTACGAGCAGTACGTC.

V is TRBV13 and J is TRBJ2-7; either TRBD1 or TRBD2 may supply D (5 bases each). The CDR3 contains 14 residues. Germline CDR1 is PRHDT and CDR2 is FYEKMQ (reference sequence). V was pared by 5 bases and J by 2 bases, with 13 bases between. CDR3 amino acids: CASSSLEGPYEQYV. CDR3 coding DNA: TGTGCCAGCAGCAGCTTAGAGGGGCCCTACGAGCAGTACGTC.

The chain links TRBV7-2 to TRBJ2-1, with a possible D match to TRBD2 (6 bases). Germline loops: CDR1 SGHTA, CDR2 FQGNSA. V shed 5 bases and J shed 1 base, with 15 bases lying between them. The CDR3 consists of 16 residues. The chain's CDR3 is CASSPSGGTSYNEQFF. The CDR3 DNA sequence: TGTGCCAGCAGCCCCTCGGGCGGGACGTCCTACAATGAGCAGTTCTTC.

Many counts were recorded for this clonotype. The rearrangement joins TRBV5-5 to TRBJ2-2; unclear D gene. The ends were cut back, 5 bases at V and 6 bases at J, with 8 bases in the middle. Germline CDR1 SGHKS, CDR2 YYEKEE (reference sequence). This CDR3 contains 12 residues. The CDR3 DNA follows: TGTGCCAGCAGATCTGAAGCCGGGGAGCTGTTTTTT. It is translated as CASRSEAGELFF.

This clonotype has at least ten counts. This chain joins TRBV12-3 or TRBV12-4 and TRBJ2-2; D is unclear. CDR3 length: 14 residues. The ends were cut back, 6 bases at V and 1 base at J, with 9 bases in the middle. CDR3 sequence reads: CASREDGNTGELFF. CDR3 DNA sequence: TGTGCCAGCAGAGAGGACGGGAACACCGGGGAGCTGTTTTTT.

This clonotype was seen many times. The V call is TRBV29-1, the J call TRBJ2-4, with no clear D. The CDR3 contains 10 residues. Germline V gene sequence: CDR1 SQVTM, CDR2 ANQGSEA. Trimming cost V 5 bases and J 5 bases, with 4 bases left between them. DNA for the CDR3: TGCAGCGTTTCCGAAAACATTCAGTACTTC. Translated, it gives CSVSENIQYF.

This clonotype came up many times. This chain connects TRBV5-1 to TRBJ2-1, with 7 bases lining up with TRBD2. V was pared by 4 bases and J by 3 bases, with 7 bases of the junction left unmatched. CDR1 is SGHRS, CDR2 YFSETQ, per germline. The CDR3 spans 15 residues. CDR3 nucleotides: TGCGCCAGCAGCGGCGGACTAGGCAGCTACAATGAGCAGTTCTTC. This translates into CASSGGLGSYNEQFF. Looking up the rest from reference TRBV5-1 and TRBJ2-1 gives the full variable domain: KAGVTQTPRYLIKTRGQQVTLSCSPISGHRSVSWYQQTPGQGLQFLFEYFSETQRNKGNFPGRFSGRQFSNSRSEMNVSTLELGDSALYLCASSGGLGSYNEQFFGPGTRLTVL.

This clonotype was counted only a few times. J is TRBJ2-6 and V is TRBV28, with D possibly being TRBD1 (6 bases). This CDR3 comprises 16 residues. Trimming stripped 8 bases from V and 4 bases from J, with 18 bases between. Germline CDR1 reads MDHEN; CDR2 reads SYDVKM. The CDR3 here is CASGANQGLGANVLTF. The CDR3 DNA is TGTGCCAGCGGCGCTAACCAGGGGCTCGGGGCCAACGTCCTGACTTTC.

The table lists this clonotype with a few counts. The CDR3 loop reads CASSFRLAGDRADTQYF. The DNA for the CDR3 is TGTGCCAGCAGCTTTCGGTTGGCAGGGGATAGGGCAGATACGCAGTATTTT. The chain uses TRBV7-9 and TRBJ2-3, with a tentative D call TRBD1 (6 bases). Trimming took 3 bases from V and 4 from J, leaving 20 bases between them. The CDR3 runs to 17 residues. Germline CDR1 is SEHNR and CDR2 is FQNEAQ (reference sequence). Complete variable domain (other parts from reference TRBV7-9 and TRBJ2-3): DTGVSQNPRHKITKRGQNVTFRCDPISEHNRLYWYRQTLGQGPEFLTYFQNEAQLEKSRLLSDRFSAERPKGSFSTLEIQRTEQGDSAMYLCASSFRLAGDRADTQYFGPGTRLTVL.

This clonotype was seen only a few times. J is TRBJ1-6 and V is TRBV12-3 or TRBV12-4; D is uncertain. Trimming removed 5 bases from V and 9 bases from J, with 14 bases in between. This CDR3 is built from 14 residues. The CDR3 DNA reads as TGTGCCAGCAGTCCTTCGGGTCCTACTTCACCCCTCCACTTT. This gives the protein CASSPSGPTSPLHF.

Only a few counts were recorded for this clonotype. This chain links TRBV2 with TRBJ2-7; D might be TRBD1 (5 bases). Trimming removed 5 bases from V and 6 bases from J, with 14 bases in between. The V gene's germline CDR1 is SNHLY and CDR2 FYNNEI. This CDR3 comprises 13 residues. CDR3 sequence (DNA): TGTGCCAGCAGTCAGGGCAGGGAAGGCGAGCAGTACTTC. It codes for CASSQGREGEQYF.

This clonotype was detected many times. The V gene is TRBV29-1, the J gene TRBJ1-1, with TRBD1 identical over 7 bases. The trim removed 4 bases at V and 7 bases at J, leaving 9 bases unmatched. Germline CDR1 and CDR2: SQVTM and ANQGSEA. The CDR3 is 13 residues long. The CDR3 sequence is CSVGGGQVVEAFF. For the CDR3, the DNA is TGCAGCGTTGGGGGAGGACAGGTCGTTGAAGCTTTCTTT.

This clonotype occurred many times. The V gene is TRBV29-1, the J gene TRBJ1-2; the D gene is possibly TRBD1 (5 bases). Trimming took off 4 bases at V and 3 bases at J, with 15 bases between the two ends. The CDR3 is 14 amino acids. The germline CDR1 and CDR2 sequences are SQVTM and ANQGSEA. The CDR3 DNA follows: TGCAGCGTTGCGGGGGGAGCCGCTGACTATGGCTACACCTTC. Residues: CSVAGGAADYGYTF.

V usage is TRBV29-1 and J usage is TRBJ2-1; 9 nucleotides align to TRBD2. V dropped 8 bases and J dropped 5; count of bases not matched to a gene: 10. The CDR3 extends over 14 amino acids. The V gene's germline CDR1 is SQVTM and CDR2 ANQGSEA. Written as DNA, the CDR3 is TGCAGCTATGGGGGCGGGAGGGCCAACAATGAGCAGTTCTTC. Amino acids: CSYGGGRANNEQFF.

This clonotype was found many times. This sequence joins TRBV4-2 and TRBJ2-1, with 9 bases matching TRBD1. Germline values: CDR1 LGHNA, CDR2 YNFKEQ. The V and J ends lost 0 bases and 2 bases, in that order; junction bases with no gene match: 2. This CDR3 spans 16 amino acids. The chain's CDR3 is CASSQDRQGAYNEQFF. The CDR3 DNA reads as TGTGCCAGCAGCCAAGATAGACAGGGGGCCTACAATGAGCAGTTCTTC.

A remark on this clonotype: With a far larger clone one base away, a read error is the likely cause. The J gene is TRBJ2-7, the V gene TRBV28; D remains ambiguous. Trimming pared 2 bases from V and 8 bases from J, leaving 7 bases between. Germline V gene lookup returns CDR1 MDHEN and CDR2 SYDVKM. The CDR3 loop spans 11 amino acids. The chain's CDR3 is CASSLLYKQYF. CDR3 DNA: TGTGCCAGCAGTTTACTATACAAGCAGTACTTC.

This clonotype was recorded a few times. This chain uses TRBV5-1 with TRBJ2-3, with D perhaps matching TRBD2 (6 bases). Germline CDR1 and CDR2: SGHRS and YFSETQ. The CDR3 length is 13 residues. Trimming left V 4 bases short and J 4 bases short, with 10 bases between. The CDR3: CASSAGTPDTQYF. As DNA, the CDR3 is TGCGCCAGCAGCGCGGGGACCCCAGATACGCAGTATTTT.

The chain joins TRBV18 to TRBJ1-5, with TRBD1 matching 7 bases. CDR1 KGHSH and CDR2 LQKENI come from the germline V gene. The CDR3 contains 18 residues. After removal of 4 bases from V and 0 bases from J, the junction contained 12 bases not matched to a gene. Written as DNA, the CDR3 is TGTGCCAGCTCACTGACGGACAGGACCGCATATAGCAATCAGCCCCAGCATTTT. Protein sequence: CASSLTDRTAYSNQPQHF. The full variable domain, rest sourced from reference TRBV18 and TRBJ1-5, is NAGVMQNPRHLVRRRGQEARLRCSPMKGHSHVYWYRQLPEEGLKFMVYLQKENIIDESGMPKERFSAEFPKEGPSILRIQQVVRGDSAAYFCASSLTDRTAYSNQPQHFGDGTRLSIL.

This clonotype has just a few counts. This chain links TRBV19 with TRBJ2-1; D is unclear. V was pared by 3 bases and J by 6 bases, with 12 bases between. The CDR3 sequence is 14 residues long. Germline CDR1 LNHDA, CDR2 SQIVND (reference sequence). CDR3 nucleotide sequence: TGTGCCAGTAGTATTGCCGGGCCCTTCAATGAGCAGTTCTTC. This encodes CASSIAGPFNEQFF.

This chain uses TRBV6-5 with TRBJ2-7; D possibly matches TRBD1 or TRBD2 (5 bases each). The V end was cut by 5 bases, the J end by 1 base, with 15 bases between. This CDR3 has 15 residues. Germline CDR1 and CDR2: MNHEY and SVGAGI. This CDR3 reads CASSHRDGGSYEQYF. For the CDR3, the DNA is TGTGCCAGCAGTCACCGGGACGGAGGTTCCTACGAGCAGTACTTC.

This clonotype came up many times. The V gene is TRBV6-5, the J gene TRBJ2-3, with a tentative D call TRBD2 (6 bases). Germline CDR1 and CDR2: MNHEY and SVGAGI. V gave up 3 bases and J gave up 2 bases, with 12 bases separating them. The CDR3 has 15 amino acids. The CDR3 nucleotides are TGTGCCAGCAGTTATAAAGTAGCGGTCACAGATACGCAGTATTTT. This encodes CASSYKVAVTDTQYF.